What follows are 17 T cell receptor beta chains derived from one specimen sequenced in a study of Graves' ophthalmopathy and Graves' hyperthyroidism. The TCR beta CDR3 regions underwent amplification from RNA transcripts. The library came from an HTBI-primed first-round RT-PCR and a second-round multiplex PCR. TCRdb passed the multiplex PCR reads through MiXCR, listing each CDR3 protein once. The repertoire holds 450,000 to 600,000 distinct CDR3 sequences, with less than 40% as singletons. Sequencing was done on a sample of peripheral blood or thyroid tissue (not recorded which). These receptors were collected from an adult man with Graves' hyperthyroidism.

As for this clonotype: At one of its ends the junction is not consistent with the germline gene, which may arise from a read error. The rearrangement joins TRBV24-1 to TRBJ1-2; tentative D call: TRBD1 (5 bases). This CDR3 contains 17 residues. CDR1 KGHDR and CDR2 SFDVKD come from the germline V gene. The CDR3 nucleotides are TGTGCCGCCAGCAGCCAGGACCTGGGGGGTAAAGACTATGGCTACACCTTC. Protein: CAASSQDLGGKDYGYTF.

DNA for the CDR3: TGTGCCAGCAGCGCCTGGGGCGCCCTCCAGATTAGCTCCTACAATGAGCAGTTCTTC. This codes for CASSAWGALQISSYNEQFF. The chain employs TRBV2 and TRBJ2-1; weak D call: TRBD1 (5 bases). The V gene's germline CDR1 is SNHLY and CDR2 FYNNEI. V was cut by 6 bases and J by 0 bases, with 24 bases left in between. The CDR3 has 19 amino acids.

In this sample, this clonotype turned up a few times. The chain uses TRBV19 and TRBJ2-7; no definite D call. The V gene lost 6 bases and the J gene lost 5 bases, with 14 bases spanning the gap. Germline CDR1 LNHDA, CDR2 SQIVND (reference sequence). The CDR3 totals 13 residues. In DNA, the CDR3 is TGTGCCAGTAGCTACGGGCAGTTTAACGAGCAGTACTTC. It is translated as CASSYGQFNEQYF.

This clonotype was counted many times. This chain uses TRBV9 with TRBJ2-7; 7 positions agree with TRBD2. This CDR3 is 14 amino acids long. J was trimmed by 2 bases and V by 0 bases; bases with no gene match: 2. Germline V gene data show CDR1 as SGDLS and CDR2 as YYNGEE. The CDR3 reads CASSVGTSTYEQYF. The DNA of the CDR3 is TGTGCCAGCAGCGTAGGGACTAGTACCTACGAGCAGTACTTC.

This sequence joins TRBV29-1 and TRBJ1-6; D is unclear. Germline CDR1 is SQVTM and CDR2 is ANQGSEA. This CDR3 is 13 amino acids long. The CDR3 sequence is CSLGGSYNSPLHF. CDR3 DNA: TGCAGTTTGGGAGGCTCCTATAATTCACCCCTCCACTTT.

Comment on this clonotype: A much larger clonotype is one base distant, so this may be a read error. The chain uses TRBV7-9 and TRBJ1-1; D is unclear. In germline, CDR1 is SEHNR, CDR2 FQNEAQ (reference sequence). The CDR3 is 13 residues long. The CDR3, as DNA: TGCGGCAGCAGCTTGGAGGCGGTTACTGAAGCTTTCTTT. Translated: CGSSLEAVTEAFF.

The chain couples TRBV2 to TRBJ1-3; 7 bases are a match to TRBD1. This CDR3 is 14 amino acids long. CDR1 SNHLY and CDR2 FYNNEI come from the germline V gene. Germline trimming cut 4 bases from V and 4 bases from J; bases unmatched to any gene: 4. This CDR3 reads CASSAAGGGNTIYF. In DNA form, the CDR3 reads TGTGCCAGCAGTGCCGCAGGGGGAGGAAACACCATATATTTT.

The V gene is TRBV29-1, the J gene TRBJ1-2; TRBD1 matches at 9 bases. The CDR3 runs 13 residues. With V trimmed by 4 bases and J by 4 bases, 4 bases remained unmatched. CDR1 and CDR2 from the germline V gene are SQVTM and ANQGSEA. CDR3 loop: CSVAGTGSYGYTF. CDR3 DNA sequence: TGCAGCGTTGCAGGGACAGGGAGCTATGGCTACACCTTC.

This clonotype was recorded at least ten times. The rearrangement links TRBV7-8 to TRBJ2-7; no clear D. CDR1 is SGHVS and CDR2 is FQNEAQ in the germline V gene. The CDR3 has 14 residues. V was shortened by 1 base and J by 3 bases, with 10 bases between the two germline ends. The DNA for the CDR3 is TGTGCCAGCAGCTTAGAGTGGTCCATCTACGAGCAGTACTTC. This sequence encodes CASSLEWSIYEQYF.

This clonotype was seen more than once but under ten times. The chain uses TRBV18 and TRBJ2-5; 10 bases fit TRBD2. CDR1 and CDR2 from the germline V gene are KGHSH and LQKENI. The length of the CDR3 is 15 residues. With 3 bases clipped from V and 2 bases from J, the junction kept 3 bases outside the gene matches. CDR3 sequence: CASSPKRGGQETQYF. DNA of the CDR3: TGTGCCAGCTCACCCAAGCGGGGGGGACAAGAGACCCAGTACTTC.

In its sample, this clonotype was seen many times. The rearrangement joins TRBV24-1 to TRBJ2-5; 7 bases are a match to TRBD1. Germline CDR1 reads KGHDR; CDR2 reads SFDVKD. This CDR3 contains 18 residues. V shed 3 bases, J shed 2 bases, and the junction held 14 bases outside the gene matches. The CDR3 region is CATSDPPPWQGEQETQYF. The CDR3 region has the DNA TGTGCCACCAGTGATCCTCCCCCTTGGCAGGGGGAACAAGAGACCCAGTACTTC.

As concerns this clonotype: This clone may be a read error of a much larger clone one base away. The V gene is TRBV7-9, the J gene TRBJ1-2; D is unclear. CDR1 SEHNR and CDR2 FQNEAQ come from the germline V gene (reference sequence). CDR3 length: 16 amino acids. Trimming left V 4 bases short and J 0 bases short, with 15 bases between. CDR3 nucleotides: TGTGCCAGCAGCTCCCCCTCCCTCCGAGCTAACTATGGCTACACCTTC. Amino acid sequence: CASSSPSLRANYGYTF. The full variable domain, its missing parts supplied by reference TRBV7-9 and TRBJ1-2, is DTGVSQNPRHKITKRGQNVTFRCDPISEHNRLYWYRQTLGQGPEFLTYFQNEAQLEKSRLLSDRFSAERPKGSFSTLEIQRTEQGDSAMYLCASSSPSLRANYGYTFGSGTRLTVV.

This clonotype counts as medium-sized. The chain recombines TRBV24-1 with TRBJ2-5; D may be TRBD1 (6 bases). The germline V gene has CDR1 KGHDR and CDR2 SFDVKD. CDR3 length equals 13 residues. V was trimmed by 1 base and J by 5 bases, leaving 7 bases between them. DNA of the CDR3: TGTGCCACCAGTGATTTCCAGGGGGAGACCCAGTACTTC. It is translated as CATSDFQGETQYF.

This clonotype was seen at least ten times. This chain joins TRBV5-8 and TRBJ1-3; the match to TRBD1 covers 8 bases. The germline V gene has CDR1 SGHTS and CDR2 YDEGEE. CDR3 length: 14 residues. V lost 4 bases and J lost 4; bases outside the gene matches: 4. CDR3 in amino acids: CASSMTGVGNTIYF. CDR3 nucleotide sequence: TGTGCCAGCAGCATGACAGGGGTCGGAAACACCATATATTTT.

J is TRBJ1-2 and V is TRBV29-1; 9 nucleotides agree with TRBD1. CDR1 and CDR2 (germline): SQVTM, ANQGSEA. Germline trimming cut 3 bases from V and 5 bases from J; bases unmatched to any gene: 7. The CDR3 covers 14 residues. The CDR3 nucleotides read TGCAGCGTTGATCATGCGGGACAGGGATATGGCTACACCTTC. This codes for CSVDHAGQGYGYTF. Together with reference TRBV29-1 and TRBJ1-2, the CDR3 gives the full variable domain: SAVISQKPSRDICQRGTSLTIQCQVDSQVTMMFWYRQQPGQSLTLIATANQGSEATYESGFVIDKFPISRPNLTFSTLTVSNMSPEDSSIYLCSVDHAGQGYGYTFGSGTRLTVV.

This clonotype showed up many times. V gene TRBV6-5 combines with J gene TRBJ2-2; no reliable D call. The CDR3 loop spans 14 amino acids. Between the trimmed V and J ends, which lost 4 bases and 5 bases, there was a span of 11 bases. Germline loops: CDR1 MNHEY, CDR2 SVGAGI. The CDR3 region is CASSSRAFTGELFF. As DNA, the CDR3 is TGTGCCAGCAGTTCCCGGGCCTTTACCGGGGAGCTGTTTTTT.

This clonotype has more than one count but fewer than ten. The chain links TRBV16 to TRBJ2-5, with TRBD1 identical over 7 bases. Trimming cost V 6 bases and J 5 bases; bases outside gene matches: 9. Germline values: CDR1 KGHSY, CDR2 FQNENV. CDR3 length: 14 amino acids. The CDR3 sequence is CASSYLTGKETQYF. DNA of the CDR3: TGTGCCAGCAGTTACTTGACAGGGAAGGAGACCCAGTACTTC.